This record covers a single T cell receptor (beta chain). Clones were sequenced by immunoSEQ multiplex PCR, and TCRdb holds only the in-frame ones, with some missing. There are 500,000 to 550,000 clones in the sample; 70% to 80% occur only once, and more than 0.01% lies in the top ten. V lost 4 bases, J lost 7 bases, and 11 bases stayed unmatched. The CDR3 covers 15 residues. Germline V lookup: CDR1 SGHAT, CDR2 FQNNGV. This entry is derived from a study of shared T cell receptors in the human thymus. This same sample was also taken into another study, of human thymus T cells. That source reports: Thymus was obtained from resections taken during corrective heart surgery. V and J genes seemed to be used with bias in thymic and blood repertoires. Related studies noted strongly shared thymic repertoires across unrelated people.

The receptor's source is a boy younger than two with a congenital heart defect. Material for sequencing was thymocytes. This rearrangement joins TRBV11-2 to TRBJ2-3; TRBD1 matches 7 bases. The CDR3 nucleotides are TGTGCCAGCAGCTCTCGGGACAGAGACTCATATACGCAGTATTTT. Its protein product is CASSSRDRDSYTQYF.